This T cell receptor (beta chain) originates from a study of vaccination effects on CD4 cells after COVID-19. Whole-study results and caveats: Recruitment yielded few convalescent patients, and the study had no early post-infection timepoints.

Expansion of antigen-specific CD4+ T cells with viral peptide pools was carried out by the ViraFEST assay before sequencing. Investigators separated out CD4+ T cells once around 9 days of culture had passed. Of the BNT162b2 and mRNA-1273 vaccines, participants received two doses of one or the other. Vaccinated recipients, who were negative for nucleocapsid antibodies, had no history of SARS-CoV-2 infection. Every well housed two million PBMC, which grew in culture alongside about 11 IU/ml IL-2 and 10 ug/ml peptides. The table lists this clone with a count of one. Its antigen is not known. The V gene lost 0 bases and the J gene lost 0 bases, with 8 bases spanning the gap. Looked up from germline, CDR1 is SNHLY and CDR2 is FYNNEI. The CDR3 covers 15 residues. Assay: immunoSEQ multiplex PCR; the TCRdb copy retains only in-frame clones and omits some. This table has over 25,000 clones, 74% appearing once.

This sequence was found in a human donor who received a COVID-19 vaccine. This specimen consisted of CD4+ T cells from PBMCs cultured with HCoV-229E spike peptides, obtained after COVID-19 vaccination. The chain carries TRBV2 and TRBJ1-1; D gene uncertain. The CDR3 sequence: CASSEAPEMNTEAFF. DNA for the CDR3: TGTGCCAGCAGTGAAGCGCCCGAAATGAACACTGAAGCTTTCTTT.